This entry describes one T cell receptor (beta chain). Its antigen remains undetermined. Per-base qualities were not stored, and no clone one base away is much larger. V drops 3 bases and J drops 5 bases, leaving 11 bases in between. According to the germline V gene, CDR1 reads SGHNT and CDR2 reads YENEEA. From the cysteine up to the phenylalanine, the CDR3 has a length of 14 residues. Only CDR3 DNA remains: 42 bases, in frame from the first base. This sample was included in a study of blood T cell repertoires in COVID-19 (TCRdb year 2020). At the level of the whole study: The collaborator samples originated in the United States, Italy and Spain and spanned the acute and convalescent phases of COVID-19. The material from the prospective study consisted of cDNA or gDNA derived from T cells, B-cell-depleted T cells, or PBMCs. Subjects who had been exposed to COVID-19, were actively infected with it, or had recovered from it provided the deeply sampled blood TCRbeta repertoires that made up the dataset. The repertoires were released in a freely available public database meant as a resource for research on the immune response to SARS-CoV-2. Samples came from the ongoing ImmuneRACE study (first 160 participants) plus 1,254 subjects from 6 global collaborators. The sample metadata nearly always contained a de-identified subject ID, COVID-19 status, age in years and sex. Where HLA class I and class II types were available, the types were taken from metadata supplied by the sample provider, not from assay-based typing.

TCRbeta CDR3 regions were amplified from genomic DNA by means of the immunoSEQ Assay, a bias-controlled multiplex PCR. The original pipeline was this. Nucleated cell counts per sample were estimated from amplification of reference gene primers within the assay. Sequence reads were collapsed and filtered to measure the absolute abundance of every unique TCRbeta CDR3 rearrangement. Productive Simpson clonality was computed per sample as the square root of Simpson's diversity index over productive rearrangements. Here the immuneACCESS table is served through TCRdb, limited to in-frame sequences with V and J called. Missing clones are a known gap in these copies; in checked studies unresolved V genes cover under half, and the rest lacks a known reason. V and J calls and clone size follow that table, whereas D and trimming were derived from the DNA. In all, the sample holds 130,000 to 150,000 clones, and 80% to 90% of those were seen once. Together, the top ten hold 8% of the sample.

In Seattle, one collaborating source enrolled patients while the infection was active and tracked those patients longitudinally over the course of disease. The collaborating institutions used their own protocols to collect whole blood in K2EDTA tubes. For TCRbeta analysis, collaborator samples were shipped as frozen whole blood, as isolated PBMCs, or as DNA extracted from either sample type. Overall study outcomes, separate from this receptor: How much clinical and demographic metadata was included differed by source and by participant, and the metadata was provided uncurated.

This chain is built from TRBV11-3 and TRBJ2-1, with the identity of the D gene unclear. The sequencing sample was made of peripheral blood. The clonotype comes from a woman aged 55-75 years with COVID-19, enrolled during active disease. The CDR3 sequence is CASSFYGRDNEQFF. The DNA is TGTGCCAGCAGCTTTTATGGCCGGGACAATGAGCAGTTCTTC.